Detailed here is one TCR beta chain. This entry belongs to a study of OX40 agonist ivuxolimab in advanced cancers. The data were produced by immunoSEQ multiplex PCR, yet TCRdb's version contains in-frame clones alone and is incomplete. Of 75,000 to 100,000 clones detected, approximately 84% appear once; the ten largest clones hold around 5.8%. Between the trimmed V and J ends, which lost 0 bases and 4 bases, there was a span of 13 bases. Germline V CDR1 and CDR2: SGHTS, YDEGEE. CDR3 length equals 15 residues. The sample consisted of CD4+ or CD8+ T cells sorted from blood, taken in a trial of the OX40 agonist ivuxolimab. The gene calls are TRBV5-8 and TRBJ2-5; maybe TRBD1 (7 bases). The sequence came from an adult with an advanced solid tumor such as melanoma, head and neck, liver or kidney cancer. The CDR3 DNA reads as TGTGCCAGCAGCTTGGGGCGCCAGGGGGGAGAGACCCAGTACTTC. This translates into CASSLGRQGGETQYF. The full variable domain, with the rest looked up from reference TRBV5-8 and TRBJ2-5, is EAGVTQSPTHLIKTRGQQATLRCSPISGHTSVYWYQQALGLGLQFLLWYDEGEERNRGNFPPRFSGRQFPNYSSELNVNALELEDSALYLCASSLGRQGGETQYFGPGTRLLVL.